What follows are 28 T cell receptor beta chains derived from one specimen sequenced in a study of cytomegalovirus exposure and HLA in healthy donors. 13 Jbeta primers and 60 Vbeta primers were used for the PCR. Data came from immunoSEQ multiplex PCR; TCRdb stores just in-frame clones and leaves some out. The sample lists some 100,000 clones; more than 70% were seen once. What was sequenced was PBMCs. These receptor sequences come from a man aged 50 to 59 in good health and CMV-seropositive.

The chain is built from TRBV5-4 and TRBJ2-5, with 8 bases matching TRBD1. With the DNA end fitting TRBJ2-7 better, the J assignment may be wrong. From germline, CDR1 is SGHNT and CDR2 YYREEE (reference sequence). This CDR3 is built from 17 residues. The CDR3 region has the DNA TGTGCCAGCAGCTTCGGCCCCTTGGGACAGGCGACCTACGAGCAGTACTTC. As protein: CASSFGPLGQATYEQYF.

The chain couples TRBV5-1 to TRBJ1-5, with D unclear. The germline CDR1 and CDR2 sequences are SGHRS and YFSETQ. Between the trimmed V and J ends, which lost 0 bases and 6 bases, there was a span of 7 bases. The length of the CDR3 is 13 residues. CDR3 residues: CASSLDSSQPQHF. CDR3 sequence (DNA): TGCGCCAGCAGCTTGGACAGTAGTCAGCCCCAGCATTTT.

The chain carries TRBV4-2 and TRBJ1-1; D unclear. The CDR3 runs 16 residues. Trimming removed 4 bases from V and 3 bases from J, with 18 bases in between. CDR1 is LGHNA, CDR2 YNFKEQ, per germline. The CDR3, as DNA: TGTGCCAGCAGCCTCGTCTTACGGGGTAGGGACACTGAAGCTTTCTTT. This codes for CASSLVLRGRDTEAFF.

The chain recombines TRBV18 with TRBJ2-1; TRBD2 matches 7 bases. CDR3 size: 17 residues. Germline lookup yields CDR1 KGHSH and CDR2 LQKENI. Losses at the gene ends were 3 bases for V and 9 bases for J; bases not matched to a gene: 17. Here the CDR3 reads CASSPRGSGPDGGEQFF. The CDR3 bases are TGTGCCAGCTCACCTCGGGGTAGCGGGCCCGACGGCGGTGAGCAGTTCTTC.

CDR3 nucleotide sequence: TGCGCCAGCAGTCCGGGACAGGGTAATGAAAAACTGTTTTTT. It codes for CASSPGQGNEKLFF. The V gene is TRBV5-1, the J gene TRBJ1-4, with 9 positions matching TRBD1. This CDR3 contains 14 residues. The J segment lost 4 bases and the V segment lost 5 bases, leaving 3 bases of the junction unmatched. Germline V gene sequence: CDR1 SGHRS, CDR2 YFSETQ.

This sequence joins TRBV27 and TRBJ2-7; unclear D gene. The CDR3 consists of 14 residues. Germline V lookup: CDR1 MNHEY, CDR2 SMNVEV (reference sequence). V lost 5 bases and J 1 base, leaving 12 bases between the germline ends. CDR3 bases: TGTGCCAGCAGTATACTACGGAATTCCTACGAGCAGTACTTC. Amino acids: CASSILRNSYEQYF.

The chain joins TRBV7-2 to TRBJ1-2; D might be TRBD1 (5 bases). Looked up from germline, CDR1 is SGHTA and CDR2 is FQGNSA. V was clipped by 5 bases and J by 4 bases, with 11 bases between them. The length of the CDR3 is 13 residues. In nucleotides, the CDR3 is TGTGCCAGCAGCCCGCTCGGGGGCTATGGCTACACCTTC. Protein: CASSPLGGYGYTF. Based on the CDR3 plus reference TRBV7-2 and TRBJ1-2, the full variable domain is GAGVSQSPSNKVTEKGKDVELRCDPISGHTALYWYRQSLGQGLEFLIYFQGNSAPDKSGLPSDRFSAERTGGSVSTLTIQRTQQEDSAVYLCASSPLGGYGYTFGSGTRLTVV.

J is TRBJ1-6 and V is TRBV5-1; D is unresolved. V lost 4 bases and J lost 10, with 15 bases in between. This CDR3 has 14 amino acids. The germline V gene encodes CDR1 SGHRS and CDR2 YFSETQ. The CDR3 sequence is CASSPDIEGSPLHF. The CDR3, as DNA: TGCGCCAGCAGCCCTGACATAGAGGGATCACCCCTCCACTTT.

This rearrangement joins TRBV6-5 to TRBJ1-5; D is perhaps TRBD1 (5 bases). The CDR3 contains 14 residues. Germline-derived CDR1 and CDR2 are MNHEY and SVGAGI. V was cut by 6 bases and J by 0 bases, with 9 bases left in between. The DNA of the CDR3 is TGTGCCAGCAGGCCAGACAGTAGCAATCAGCCCCAGCATTTT. Translation: CASRPDSSNQPQHF.

The J gene is TRBJ2-7, the V gene TRBV18; 10 bases match TRBD1. V dropped 2 bases and J dropped 2; count of bases not matched to a gene: 9. The CDR3 is 17 residues long. The germline CDR1 and CDR2 sequences are KGHSH and LQKENI. The CDR3 nucleotides are TGTGCCAGCTCACCATTGGGGACAGGGGCCATAACCTACGAGCAGTACTTC. This gives the protein CASSPLGTGAITYEQYF.

J is TRBJ2-1 and V is TRBV5-4; TRBD1 matches at 11 bases. The trim removed 5 bases at V and 7 bases at J, leaving 8 bases unmatched. Germline V gives CDR1 SGHNT, CDR2 YYREEE (reference sequence). The CDR3 has 15 residues. Written as DNA, the CDR3 is TGTGCCAGCAGTTTCCCGGGACAGGGGGATAATGAGCAGTTCTTC. Amino acids: CASSFPGQGDNEQFF. Full variable domain (remainder filled in from reference TRBV5-4 and TRBJ2-1): ETGVTQSPTHLIKTRGQQVTLRCSSQSGHNTVSWYQQALGQGPQFIFQYYREEENGRGNFPPRFSGLQFPNYSSELNVNALELDDSALYLCASSFPGQGDNEQFFGPGTRLTVL.

The chain links TRBV19 to TRBJ1-4; 8 nucleotides match TRBD1. The CDR3 covers 15 residues. Germline V gene data show CDR1 as LNHDA and CDR2 as SQIVND (reference sequence). Trimming at V came to 5 bases and at J to 8 bases, leaving 10 bases not matched to a gene. The chain's CDR3 is CASSPWTGPREKLFF. CDR3 DNA sequence: TGTGCCAGTAGTCCTTGGACAGGGCCGAGGGAAAAACTGTTTTTT.

V usage is TRBV27 and J usage is TRBJ1-5; D remains ambiguous. Germline V gene sequence: CDR1 MNHEY, CDR2 SMNVEV (reference sequence). CDR3 length: 15 amino acids. Trimming cost V 4 bases and J 2 bases, with 12 bases left between them. The CDR3: CASSSSGGGNQPQHF. In DNA, the CDR3 is TGTGCCAGCAGTTCGAGCGGAGGAGGCAATCAGCCCCAGCATTTT.

The count of this clone is one. CDR3 protein: CASSTTGTGGHEPQHF. The CDR3 DNA sequence: TGTGCCAGCAGCACTACCGGGACAGGGGGCCATGAGCCCCAGCATTTT. This chain links TRBV21-1 with TRBJ1-5; the table's D call TRBD1 went unverified against the DNA. TRBV21-1 is shown as a pseudogene. CDR3 length: 16 amino acids.

This clone is a singleton in its sample. The V gene is TRBV12-1, the J gene TRBJ1-4. TRBV12-1 constitutes a pseudogene. The CDR3 extends over 13 amino acids. The CDR3 region has the DNA TGTGCCAGCCCCGGGGGAAGAAATGAAAAACTGTTTTTT. Its protein product is CASPGGRNEKLFF.

This rearrangement joins TRBV28 to TRBJ2-7; TRBD1 matches at 8 bases. The CDR3 runs 15 residues. Unmatched junction bases numbered 7, after V lost 6 bases and J lost 0 bases. The V gene's germline CDR1 is MDHEN and CDR2 SYDVKM. In DNA form, the CDR3 reads TGTGCCAGCAGACTCCGGGACAGGAGCTCCTACGAGCAGTACTTC. Translation: CASRLRDRSSYEQYF.

J is TRBJ2-2 and V is TRBV19, with D uncertain. The germline V gene encodes CDR1 LNHDA and CDR2 SQIVND (reference sequence). V gave up 6 bases and J gave up 2 bases, with 7 bases separating them. This CDR3 is 13 amino acids long. The CDR3 loop reads CASRLGNTGELFF. CDR3 in DNA: TGTGCCAGTAGGTTGGGCAACACCGGGGAGCTGTTTTTT.

The rearrangement uses TRBV6-1 and TRBJ1-2, with D possibly being TRBD1 (6 bases). Germline values: CDR1 MNHNS, CDR2 SASEGT. The CDR3 length is 14 residues. Trimming removed 1 base from V and 4 bases from J, with 10 bases in between. CDR3 in amino acids: CASSEGARGYGYTF. The CDR3 DNA sequence: TGTGCCAGCAGTGAAGGCGCCAGGGGCTATGGCTACACCTTC.

The chain is built from TRBV7-8 and TRBJ2-5; 13 nucleotides match TRBD2. Germline V CDR1 and CDR2: SGHVS, FQNEAQ. The CDR3 has 18 residues. V dropped 3 bases and J dropped 2; count of bases not matched to a gene: 9. The chain's CDR3 is CASSFGLAGALTQETQYF. CDR3 nucleotide sequence: TGTGCCAGCAGCTTTGGACTAGCGGGGGCCCTAACTCAAGAGACCCAGTACTTC.

This clone was observed a handful of times. The V call is TRBV29-1, the J call TRBJ1-5, with D unclear. This CDR3 contains 12 residues. V was trimmed by 6 bases and J by 6 bases, leaving 12 bases between them. CDR1 SQVTM and CDR2 ANQGSEA come from the germline V gene. Here the CDR3 reads CSVSAGGQPQHF. CDR3 DNA: TGCAGCGTCTCGGCTGGCGGTCAGCCCCAGCATTTT.

The chain joins TRBV6-1 to TRBJ1-4; D is undetermined. The V gene lost 2 bases and the J gene lost 7 bases, with 14 bases spanning the gap. CDR1 and CDR2 (germline): MNHNS, SASEGT. The CDR3 sequence is 15 residues long. CDR3 in DNA: TGTGCCAGCAGTGAAACGTCTCTGGGAGTTGAAAAACTGTTTTTT. Its protein is CASSETSLGVEKLFF.

The chain joins TRBV7-9 to TRBJ1-5; the D gene is possibly TRBD1 (5 bases). From germline, CDR1 is SEHNR and CDR2 FQNEAQ (reference sequence). Between the trimmed V and J ends, which lost 4 bases and 7 bases, there was a span of 8 bases. The CDR3 has 12 amino acids. The CDR3 DNA sequence: TGTGCCAGCAGCTCAGGGAGGCAGCCCCAGCATTTT. Encoded protein: CASSSGRQPQHF.

This clone was found once. This sequence joins TRBV7-9 and TRBJ2-7; maybe TRBD2 (5 bases). This CDR3 is built from 15 residues. Per the germline V gene, CDR1 is SEHNR and CDR2 is FQNEAQ (reference sequence). The V end lost 4 bases, the J end lost 7 bases, and 20 bases lay between the germline ends. The CDR3 here is CASSSLATGSGEQYF. CDR3 DNA sequence: TGTGCCAGCAGCTCCCTCGCGACGGGCTCGGGGGAGCAGTACTTC.

The chain joins TRBV23-1 to TRBJ1-5; 7 bases are a match to TRBD1. TRBV23-1 counts as an open reading frame of uncertain function. The ends lost 6 bases at V and 0 bases at J; junction bases unmatched: 17. This CDR3 is 19 amino acids long. The CDR3, as DNA: TGCGCCAGCAGGATACCCGTATTATTACAGGGGTATAGCAATCAGCCCCAGCATTTT. Protein: CASRIPVLLQGYSNQPQHF.

CDR3 in amino acids: CASSIPGHRDRAKGVINTEAFF. CDR3 sequence (DNA): TGTGCCAGCAGCATCCCGGGTCACCGGGACAGGGCAAAGGGAGTTATAAACACTGAAGCTTTCTTT. V is TRBV21-1 and J is TRBJ1-1; the table's D call, TRBD1, has no DNA check behind it. TRBV21-1 is a pseudogene locus. The length of the CDR3 is 22 residues.

The chain links TRBV5-1 to TRBJ2-2; 13 nucleotides agree with TRBD2. CDR3 length equals 16 residues. Germline trimming cut 3 bases from V and 5 bases from J; bases unmatched to any gene: 4. The V gene's germline CDR1 is SGHRS and CDR2 YFSETQ. Here the CDR3 reads CASSSSGLAGTGELFF. The CDR3 nucleotides are TGCGCCAGCAGCTCGTCGGGACTAGCGGGAACCGGGGAGCTGTTTTTT.

The CDR3 nucleotides read TGTGCCAGTAGTACGGGGATTCGGGGTGAAGCTTTCTTT. Translated: CASSTGIRGEAFF. The gene calls are TRBV19 and TRBJ1-1; D is unclear. V was clipped by 4 bases and J by 7 bases, with 13 bases between them. The CDR3 runs 13 residues. From germline, CDR1 is LNHDA and CDR2 SQIVND (reference sequence).

In its sample, this clone was seen a few times. J is TRBJ1-1 and V is TRBV29-1, with 11 nucleotides matching TRBD1. The CDR3 contains 12 residues. Germline values: CDR1 SQVTM, CDR2 ANQGSEA. J lost 6 bases, V lost 6 bases, and 3 bases had no gene match. CDR3 sequence reads: CSVGQGAAEAFF. The CDR3 DNA is TGCAGCGTAGGACAGGGGGCCGCTGAAGCTTTCTTT.